This T cell receptor beta chain was sequenced for a study of OX40 agonist ivuxolimab in advanced cancers. The length of the CDR3 is 15 residues. Per the germline V gene, CDR1 is SGHTA and CDR2 is FQGNSA. V gave up 5 bases and J gave up 0 bases; unmatched junction bases: 7. TCRdb keeps only in-frame clones here, not all; method: immunoSEQ multiplex PCR. The table lists around 61,000 clones, around 84% of them singletons. The sequence derives from an adult with an advanced solid tumor such as melanoma, head and neck, liver or kidney cancer. The chain couples TRBV7-2 to TRBJ2-7; 7 bases align to TRBD1. Source: CD4+ or CD8+ T cells sorted from blood, taken in a trial of the OX40 agonist ivuxolimab. CDR3 in amino acids: CASSDRDNYSYEQYF. Here the CDR3 DNA reads TGTGCCAGCAGCGACAGGGACAACTACTCCTACGAGCAGTACTTC.